This TCR beta chain is drawn from a study of T-cell reconstitution after alpha-beta-depleted transplantation in children. For TCRbeta, the library was prepared with unique molecular identifiers. Each CDR3 protein gets one entry after TCRdb re-called the PCR reads with MiXCR. The sample holds around 600,000 distinct CDR3 sequences, roughly a tenth seen once. The receptor comes from a human donor who donated a stem cell graft to a child with acute myeloid leukemia. The specimen was PBMCs from the stem cell graft donor, collected from the stem cell graft.

Written as DNA, the CDR3 is TGTGCCAGCACTTCGGGCGGGAGCATGACAGATACGCAGTATTTT. It yields the protein CASTSGGSMTDTQYF. This chain joins TRBV28 and TRBJ2-3; 7 bases map to TRBD2. The ends lost 7 bases at V and 3 bases at J; junction bases unmatched: 10. CDR3 length equals 15 residues. Germline lookup yields CDR1 MDHEN and CDR2 SYDVKM.